The source of this TCR beta chain is a study of shared clonotypes between healthy human individuals. Study overall: The people who gave samples were a couple of women and a few men aged 18 to 49. There were three CD4 naive, three CD4 memory, two CD8 naive and one CD8 memory plates per donor. Study results and limitations: The generation probabilities recorded for non-shared clonotypes fell below those of clonotypes shared by all four donors.

V trimming: 3 bases; J trimming: 7 bases; junction bases outside the gene matches: 9. Per germline, CDR1 MNHEY and CDR2 SMNVEV (reference sequence). The CDR3 extends over 16 amino acids. The CD4+ fraction was divided into a CD45RA+ naive subset and a CD45RA-negative memory subset. About this clone itself: Its specificity is unknown.

Clones were read by immunoSEQ multiplex PCR, and TCRdb kept only the in-frame ones, dropping some. The table includes some 350,000 clones, over 65% detected once. The sequence was obtained from a man aged 30-40 years in good health. Input material: memory CD4+ T cells sorted from blood. The subset denotes: CD45RA-negative fraction. The chain employs TRBV27 and TRBJ2-1; 10 bases are shared with TRBD2. The CDR3 reads CASSFLLSGRANEQFF. CDR3 in DNA: TGTGCCAGCAGTTTCCTCTTGAGCGGGAGGGCGAATGAGCAGTTCTTC.